Listed here are 13 T cell receptor beta chains from one sample, sequenced in a study of cytomegalovirus exposure and HLA in healthy donors. Use of 60 Vbeta and 13 Jbeta primers characterized the PCR. Only in-frame clones appear in the TCRdb table, and some are missing; sequencing was by immunoSEQ multiplex PCR. Altogether about 160,000 clones are present, around 78% being singletons, with the ten largest covering approximately 1.6%. The sequencing input was PBMCs. These receptors were collected from a woman between 18 and 30 years old in good health and CMV-seronegative.

The chain links TRBV28 to TRBJ2-3; the D gene is possibly TRBD2 (5 bases). The CDR3 totals 15 residues. The germline V gene encodes CDR1 MDHEN and CDR2 SYDVKM. Trimming took off 5 bases at V and 0 bases at J, with 12 bases between the two ends. The CDR3 region is CASSRLIQSTDTQYF. The DNA for the CDR3 is TGTGCCAGCAGTCGACTAATACAGAGCACAGATACGCAGTATTTT.

Notes on this clone: The junction does not match germline at one end; this may be a read error. Other DNA variants within this sample encode the same CDR3. CDR3 region: CASSLGYRTGKETQYF. The DNA for the CDR3 is TGTGCCAGTAGCTTAGGCTACCGGACAGGGAAAGAGACCCAGTACTTC. The chain links TRBV7-9 to TRBJ2-5; 8 nucleotides line up with TRBD1. There are 16 residues in the CDR3. Germline CDR1 is SEHNR and CDR2 is FQNEAQ (reference sequence).

The chain combines TRBV5-4 with TRBJ2-1; D is possibly TRBD1 (6 bases). Deletions cut 0 bases from V and 8 bases from J, with 15 bases between. The CDR3 is 15 residues long. Germline assignment: CDR1 SGHNT and CDR2 YYREEE (reference sequence). The CDR3 DNA reads as TGTGCCAGCAGCTTGGCGGGCAGGGGTCTGGATGAGCAGTTCTTC. Its translation is CASSLAGRGLDEQFF.

Points on this clone: Mismatch with germline at one junction end may stem from a read error. This sample also contains other DNA sequences that code for the same CDR3. The CDR3 DNA reads as TGCGCCAGCAGTTACTCGCGGGGGGGGAACACCGGGGAGCTGTTTTTT. Translating gives CASSYSRGGNTGELFF. The rearrangement links TRBV6-5 to TRBJ2-2, with TRBD2 matching 9 bases. There are 16 residues in the CDR3. Germline V gives CDR1 MNHEY, CDR2 SVGAGI.

The J gene is TRBJ1-5, the V gene TRBV2; D possibly corresponds to TRBD1 (5 bases). This CDR3 spans 14 amino acids. Trimming shortened V by 5 bases and J by 5 bases, and 13 bases separated the two germline ends. Germline CDR1 is SNHLY and CDR2 is FYNNEI. The CDR3 sequence: CASSSSTVDQPQHF. The DNA for the CDR3 is TGTGCCAGCAGTAGTTCGACAGTAGATCAGCCCCAGCATTTT. The full variable domain, rest sourced from reference TRBV2 and TRBJ1-5, is EPEVTQTPSHQVTQMGQEVILRCVPISNHLYFYWYRQILGQKVEFLVSFYNNEISEKSEIFDDQFSVERPDGSNFTLKIRSTKLEDSAMYFCASSSSTVDQPQHFGDGTRLSIL.

This clone appeared a few times. The chain employs TRBV19 and TRBJ1-1; TRBD1 matches at 8 bases. The germline V gene has CDR1 LNHDA and CDR2 SQIVND (reference sequence). V was clipped by 4 bases and J by 7 bases; unmatched bases: 11. The CDR3 has 15 amino acids. The CDR3 nucleotides read TGTGCCAGTAGTACCATTAACAGGGGGGGGTTTGAAGCTTTCTTT. Its protein is CASSTINRGGFEAFF.

The chain is built from TRBV7-9 and TRBJ1-5; 7 bases agree with TRBD1. The trim removed 5 bases at V and 0 bases at J, leaving 4 bases unmatched. The germline V gene encodes CDR1 SEHNR and CDR2 FQNEAQ (reference sequence). This CDR3 is built from 15 residues. The chain's CDR3 is CASSRDSNSNQPQHF. The DNA for the CDR3 is TGTGCCAGCAGCCGGGACAGTAATAGCAATCAGCCCCAGCATTTT.

The chain couples TRBV5-4 to TRBJ1-2, with D maybe TRBD1 (5 bases). The germline gives CDR1 SGHNT, CDR2 YYREEE (reference sequence). This CDR3 spans 14 amino acids. Trimming took off 0 bases at V and 4 bases at J, with 10 bases between the two ends. CDR3 nucleotide sequence: TGTGCCAGCAGCTTGGAAGGGACTACCTATGGCTACACCTTC. It codes for CASSLEGTTYGYTF.

This chain uses TRBV4-3 with TRBJ2-1, with TRBD2 matching 13 bases. This CDR3 contains 16 residues. The V segment lost 4 bases and the J segment 3 bases; nucleotides outside the gene matches: 3. From germline, CDR1 is LGHNA and CDR2 YSLEER. CDR3 coding DNA: TGCGCCAGCAGCCCATGGACTAGCGGGAGCTACAATGAGCAGTTCTTC. It specifies CASSPWTSGSYNEQFF.

This clone has only one observation. The V and J genes are TRBV7-9 and TRBJ2-5; TRBD1 matches 10 bases. This CDR3 has 15 amino acids. Germline assignment: CDR1 SEHNR and CDR2 FQNEAQ (reference sequence). Trimming cost V 1 base and J 4 bases; bases outside gene matches: 3. CDR3 DNA sequence: TGTGCCAGCAGCTTAGGAGGACAGGGGGGAGAGACCCAGTACTTC. Its protein is CASSLGGQGGETQYF.

This clone appeared a single time. This chain links TRBV18 with TRBJ1-1; weak D call: TRBD1 (6 bases). The CDR3 loop spans 15 amino acids. V lost 2 bases and J lost 6, with 16 bases in between. In germline, CDR1 is KGHSH, CDR2 LQKENI. CDR3 sequence: CASSPLNREISEAFF. Here the CDR3 DNA reads TGTGCCAGCTCACCATTAAACAGGGAAATCTCTGAAGCTTTCTTT. The whole variable domain, filled in from reference TRBV18 and TRBJ1-1, reads NAGVMQNPRHLVRRRGQEARLRCSPMKGHSHVYWYRQLPEEGLKFMVYLQKENIIDESGMPKERFSAEFPKEGPSILRIQQVVRGDSAAYFCASSPLNREISEAFFGQGTRLTVV.

This rearrangement joins TRBV7-8 to TRBJ1-1; D is ambiguous. Germline V gene sequence: CDR1 SGHVS, CDR2 FQNEAQ. The CDR3 runs to 13 residues. The V end was cut by 8 bases, the J end by 6 bases, with 16 bases between. The CDR3 region is CASSDQTRSEAFF. CDR3 in DNA: TGTGCCAGCTCCGACCAGACTCGATCTGAAGCTTTCTTT.

The chain carries TRBV7-8 and TRBJ2-5; no definite D call. In germline, CDR1 is SGHVS, CDR2 FQNEAQ. V lost 7 bases to trimming and J lost 3 bases, with 6 bases between them. The CDR3 extends over 11 amino acids. The CDR3, as DNA: TGTGCCAGCACCGTCGAAGAGACCCAGTACTTC. This codes for CASTVEETQYF.